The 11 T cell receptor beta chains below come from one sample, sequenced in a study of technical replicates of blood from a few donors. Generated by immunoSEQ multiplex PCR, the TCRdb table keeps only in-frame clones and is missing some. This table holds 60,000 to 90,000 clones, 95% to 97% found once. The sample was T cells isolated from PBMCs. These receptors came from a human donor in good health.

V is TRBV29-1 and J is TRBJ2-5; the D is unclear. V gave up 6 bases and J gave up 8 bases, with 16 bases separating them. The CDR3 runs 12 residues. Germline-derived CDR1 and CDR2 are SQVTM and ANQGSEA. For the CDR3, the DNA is TGCAGCGTCGGTAAAAGCGACCGTACCCAGTACTTC. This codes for CSVGKSDRTQYF.

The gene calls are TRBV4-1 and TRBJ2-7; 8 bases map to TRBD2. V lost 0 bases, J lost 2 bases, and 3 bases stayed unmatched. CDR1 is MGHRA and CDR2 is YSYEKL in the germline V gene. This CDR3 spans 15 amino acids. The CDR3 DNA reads TGCGCCAGCAGCCAAGAAGGCGGGGGGCCCTACGAGCAGTACTTC. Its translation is CASSQEGGGPYEQYF.

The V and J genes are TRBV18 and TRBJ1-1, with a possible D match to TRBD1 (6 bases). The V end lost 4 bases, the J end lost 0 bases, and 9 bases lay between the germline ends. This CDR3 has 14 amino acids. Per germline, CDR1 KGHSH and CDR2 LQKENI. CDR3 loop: CASSRGPMNTEAFF. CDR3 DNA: TGTGCCAGCTCACGGGGGCCCATGAACACTGAAGCTTTCTTT.

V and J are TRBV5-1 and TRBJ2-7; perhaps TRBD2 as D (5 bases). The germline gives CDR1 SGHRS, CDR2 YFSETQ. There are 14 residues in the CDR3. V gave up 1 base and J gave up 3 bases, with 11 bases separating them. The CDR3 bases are TGCGCCAGCAGCTTGTCGTTCGGGGACTACGAGCAGTACTTC. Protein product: CASSLSFGDYEQYF.

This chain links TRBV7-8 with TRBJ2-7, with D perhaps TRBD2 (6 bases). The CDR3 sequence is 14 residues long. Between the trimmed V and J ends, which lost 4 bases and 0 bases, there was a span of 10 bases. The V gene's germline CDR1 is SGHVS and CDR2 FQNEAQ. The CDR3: CASSSGTLSYEQYF. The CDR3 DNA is TGTGCCAGCAGCTCAGGGACTCTCTCCTACGAGCAGTACTTC.

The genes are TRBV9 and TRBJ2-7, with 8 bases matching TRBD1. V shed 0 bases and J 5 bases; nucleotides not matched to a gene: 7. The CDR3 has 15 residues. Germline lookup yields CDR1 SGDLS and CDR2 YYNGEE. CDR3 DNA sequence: TGTGCCAGCAGCGTAGGTGCAGGGGGCATTGACGAGCAGTACTTC. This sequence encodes CASSVGAGGIDEQYF.

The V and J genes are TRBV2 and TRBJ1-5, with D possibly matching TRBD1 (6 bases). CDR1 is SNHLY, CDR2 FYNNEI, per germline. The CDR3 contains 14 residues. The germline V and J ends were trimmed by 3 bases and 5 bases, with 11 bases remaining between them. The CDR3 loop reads CASSDRGAYQPQHF. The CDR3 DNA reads TGTGCCAGCAGTGATCGGGGGGCGTATCAGCCCCAGCATTTT. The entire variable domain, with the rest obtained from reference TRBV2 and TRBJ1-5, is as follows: EPEVTQTPSHQVTQMGQEVILRCVPISNHLYFYWYRQILGQKVEFLVSFYNNEISEKSEIFDDQFSVERPDGSNFTLKIRSTKLEDSAMYFCASSDRGAYQPQHFGDGTRLSIL.

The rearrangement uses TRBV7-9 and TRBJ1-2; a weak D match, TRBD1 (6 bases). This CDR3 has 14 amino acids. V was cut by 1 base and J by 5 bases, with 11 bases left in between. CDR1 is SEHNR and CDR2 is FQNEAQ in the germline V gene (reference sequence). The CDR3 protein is CASSLETGAYGYTF. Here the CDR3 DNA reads TGTGCCAGCAGCTTAGAGACAGGAGCGTATGGCTACACCTTC.

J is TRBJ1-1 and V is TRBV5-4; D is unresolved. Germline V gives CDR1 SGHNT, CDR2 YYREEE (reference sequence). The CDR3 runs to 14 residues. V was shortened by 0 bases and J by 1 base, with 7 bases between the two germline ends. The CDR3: CASSLVAENTEAFF. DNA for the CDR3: TGTGCCAGCAGCTTGGTAGCAGAGAACACTGAAGCTTTCTTT.

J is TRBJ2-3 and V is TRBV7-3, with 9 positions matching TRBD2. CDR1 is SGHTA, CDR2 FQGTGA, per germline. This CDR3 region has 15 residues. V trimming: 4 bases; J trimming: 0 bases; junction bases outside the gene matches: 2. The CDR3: CASSSSGVSTDTQYF. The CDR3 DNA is TGTGCCAGCAGCTCTAGCGGGGTCAGCACAGATACGCAGTATTTT.

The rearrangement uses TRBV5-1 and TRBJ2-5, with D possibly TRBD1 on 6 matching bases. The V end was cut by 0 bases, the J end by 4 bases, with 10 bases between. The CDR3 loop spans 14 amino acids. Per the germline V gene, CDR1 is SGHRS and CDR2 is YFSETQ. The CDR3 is CASSLATGLETQYF. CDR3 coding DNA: TGCGCCAGCAGCTTGGCCACAGGGTTAGAGACCCAGTACTTC. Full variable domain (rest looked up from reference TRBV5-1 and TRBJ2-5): KAGVTQTPRYLIKTRGQQVTLSCSPISGHRSVSWYQQTPGQGLQFLFEYFSETQRNKGNFPGRFSGRQFSNSRSEMNVSTLELGDSALYLCASSLATGLETQYFGPGTRLLVL.